The sequence of this T cell receptor beta chain was determined in a study of blood T cells in healthy people across ages. This CDR3 is 15 amino acids long. Germline CDR1 LGHNA, CDR2 YSLEER. Trimming at V came to 3 bases and at J to 0 bases, leaving 5 bases not matched to a gene. A second about 7 to 11 cycle PCR used barcoded and J-beta primers. TCRdb itself ran the 5' RACE reads through MiXCR, one entry per CDR3 protein. The sample holds roughly 500,000 distinct CDR3 sequences, 20% to 30% seen once. Notes on the study in general: Unsorted PBMCs ruled out conclusive naive versus antigen-experienced comparison. Across the age range, TCR beta diversity per million T cells fell in a roughly linear way.

Isolation yielded PBMCs, at least 6.5 million per sample, in every case. Of note for this clonotype: Its antigen is as yet unknown.

A further study also used this sample, focusing on T cells of mothers and their children. That source reports: Barcodes and 2-4 random nucleotides were added by M1S in the second PCR.

The specimen was blood. The TCR originated in a boy younger than 18 in good health. The chain employs TRBV4-3 and TRBJ2-7; 7 nucleotides line up with TRBD1. As DNA, the CDR3 is TGCGCCAGCAGCCAGTCTCGGACAGGCTCCTACGAGCAGTACTTC. Its translation: CASSQSRTGSYEQYF.